This is a list of T cell receptor beta chains from one sample in a study of Graves' ophthalmopathy and Graves' hyperthyroidism. Via MiXCR, TCRdb re-called the multiplex PCR reads, giving one row per CDR3 protein. The sample holds approximately 410,000 distinct CDR3 sequences, 15% seen once. The sequenced material came from peripheral blood. These receptor sequences come from a woman aged 18-30 years with stable Graves' hyperthyroidism. Each CDR3 is given with its conserved first and last residue. A D gene is named only where the DNA matches it firmly.

v_gene	j_gene	d_gene	CDR3aa
TRBV12-3/TRBV12-4	TRBJ1-1	.	CASSLHGGATGEAFF
TRBV20-1	TRBJ2-7	TRBD1	CSASGQGRGGDSYEQYF
TRBV12-3/TRBV12-4	TRBJ1-1	.	CASSLAPTLNTEAFF
TRBV12-3/TRBV12-4	TRBJ1-2	.	CASSPGIYGYTF
TRBV6-5	TRBJ1-1	.	CASSYYPGSTEAFF
TRBV20-1	TRBJ2-7	TRBD1	CSAREGQGQPREQYF
TRBV19	TRBJ1-1	TRBD1	CASRGTGATEAFF
TRBV12-3/TRBV12-4	TRBJ1-1	.	CASSLSRQPSLTEAFF
TRBV24-1	TRBJ2-7	.	CATSGSAPYEQYF
TRBV5-1	TRBJ2-7	.	CASYDFSYEQYF
TRBV9	TRBJ1-1	.	CASSVDLRGDTEAFF
TRBV7-2	TRBJ2-7	TRBD2	CASSLSLAGVHEQYF